This TCR beta chain was retrieved from a study of early T cells in non-severe SARS-CoV-2 infection. Study-level background: Unsorted whole blood bulk RNA was sequenced, with unpaired chains.

Unique molecular identifiers were attached to individual cDNA molecules. TCRdb redid the calling of the 5' RACE reads with MiXCR, one entry per CDR3 protein. The sample yields approximately 48,000 distinct CDR3 sequences, around 6% seen once. The material sequenced was whole blood, taken at baseline. The source of this sequence is an adult who was a healthcare worker with PCR-confirmed SARS-CoV-2 infection or an uninfected control (not recorded which).

The CDR3 loop reads CSVGLRKTSSTGTANSYNEQFF. CDR3 DNA: TGCAGCGTTGGCCTCCGGAAAACTTCGTCCACCGGGACAGCGAACTCCTACAATGAGCAGTTCTTC. The chain is built from TRBV29-1 and TRBJ2-1; TRBD1 aligns across 7 bases. This CDR3 contains 22 residues. The germline CDR1 and CDR2 sequences are SQVTM and ANQGSEA. V lost 4 bases, J lost 0 bases, and 27 bases stayed unmatched.